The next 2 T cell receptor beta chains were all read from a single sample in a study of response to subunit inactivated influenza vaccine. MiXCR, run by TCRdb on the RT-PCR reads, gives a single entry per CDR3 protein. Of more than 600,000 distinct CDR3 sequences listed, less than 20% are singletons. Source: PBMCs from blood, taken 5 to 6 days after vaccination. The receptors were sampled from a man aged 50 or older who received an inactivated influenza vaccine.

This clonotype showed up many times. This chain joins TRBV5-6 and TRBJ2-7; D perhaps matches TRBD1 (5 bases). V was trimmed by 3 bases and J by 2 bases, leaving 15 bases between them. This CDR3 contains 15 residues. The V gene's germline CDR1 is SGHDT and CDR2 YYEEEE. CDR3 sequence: CASSSDSRPAYEQYF. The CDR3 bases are TGTGCCAGCAGCTCCGACAGCCGACCTGCCTACGAGCAGTACTTC.

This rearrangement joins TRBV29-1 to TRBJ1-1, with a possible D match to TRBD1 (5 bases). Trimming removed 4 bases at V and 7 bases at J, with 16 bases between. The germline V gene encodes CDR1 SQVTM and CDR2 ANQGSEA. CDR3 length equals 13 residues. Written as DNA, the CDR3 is TGCAGCGTTGTGAAGGGAAGGGGCCTTGAAGCTTTCTTT. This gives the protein CSVVKGRGLEAFF.